This record covers a single T cell receptor (beta chain). One entry per CDR3 protein results from TCRdb running MiXCR on the RT-PCR reads. This sample carries about 620,000 distinct CDR3 sequences, 12% of them seen once, and the ten largest clones take 10% to 13%. This entry is derived from a study of response to subunit inactivated influenza vaccine. CDR3 length equals 12 residues. Germline V CDR1 and CDR2: ENHRY, SYGVKD. V was clipped by 10 bases and J by 5 bases; unmatched bases: 5. The chain combines TRBV10-3 with TRBJ2-1; 7 bases align to TRBD2. The input for sequencing was PBMCs from blood, taken on the day of vaccination. The sequence came from a man in his fifties or sixties who received an inactivated influenza vaccine. The CDR3 protein is CATRDYHNEQFF. CDR3 sequence (DNA): TGTGCCACCCGGGACTACCACAATGAGCAGTTCTTC.